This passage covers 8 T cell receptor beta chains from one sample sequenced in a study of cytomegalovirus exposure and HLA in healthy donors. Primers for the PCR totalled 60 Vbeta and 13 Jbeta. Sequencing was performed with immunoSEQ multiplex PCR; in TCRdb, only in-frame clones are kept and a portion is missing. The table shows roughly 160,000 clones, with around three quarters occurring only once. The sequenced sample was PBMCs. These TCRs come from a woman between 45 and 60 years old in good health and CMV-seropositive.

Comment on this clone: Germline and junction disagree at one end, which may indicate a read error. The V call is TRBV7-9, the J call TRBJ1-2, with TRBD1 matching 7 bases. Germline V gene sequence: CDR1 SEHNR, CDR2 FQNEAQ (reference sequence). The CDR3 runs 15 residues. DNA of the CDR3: TGTTCCAGCAGCTCCGTCGACAGGGTGGATCCTGGCTACACCTTC. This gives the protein CSSSSVDRVDPGYTF. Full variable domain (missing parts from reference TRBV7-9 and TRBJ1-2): DTGVSQNPRHKITKRGQNVTFRCDPISEHNRLYWYRQTLGQGPEFLTYFQNEAQLEKSRLLSDRFSAERPKGSFSTLEIQRTEQGDSAMYLCSSSSVDRVDPGYTFGSGTRLTVV.

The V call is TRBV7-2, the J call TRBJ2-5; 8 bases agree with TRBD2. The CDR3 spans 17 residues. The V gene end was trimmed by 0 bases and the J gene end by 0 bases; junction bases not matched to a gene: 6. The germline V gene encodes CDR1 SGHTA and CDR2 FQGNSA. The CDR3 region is CASSLAFERGNQETQYF. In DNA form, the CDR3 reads TGTGCCAGCAGCTTAGCGTTCGAGCGGGGGAACCAAGAGACCCAGTACTTC.

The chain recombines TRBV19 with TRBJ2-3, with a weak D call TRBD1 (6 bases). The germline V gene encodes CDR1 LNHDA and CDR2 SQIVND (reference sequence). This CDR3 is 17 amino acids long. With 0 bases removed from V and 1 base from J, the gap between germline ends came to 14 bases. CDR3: CASSIDSTGRGTDTQYF. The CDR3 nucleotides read TGTGCCAGTAGTATAGATTCCACAGGGCGAGGCACAGATACGCAGTATTTT.

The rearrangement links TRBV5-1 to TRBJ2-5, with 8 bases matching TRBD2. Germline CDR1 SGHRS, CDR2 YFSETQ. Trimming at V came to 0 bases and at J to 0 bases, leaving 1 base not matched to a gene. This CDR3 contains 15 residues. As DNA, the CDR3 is TGCGCCAGCAGCTTGGGTAGCGGGAACCAAGAGACCCAGTACTTC. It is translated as CASSLGSGNQETQYF.

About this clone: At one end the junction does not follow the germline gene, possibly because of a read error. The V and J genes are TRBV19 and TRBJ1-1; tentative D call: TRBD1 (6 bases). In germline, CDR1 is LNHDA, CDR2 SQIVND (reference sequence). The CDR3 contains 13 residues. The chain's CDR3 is CASSILRDTEAFF. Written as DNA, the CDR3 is TGTGCCAGTAGTATCCTACGGGACACCGAAGCTTTCTTT.

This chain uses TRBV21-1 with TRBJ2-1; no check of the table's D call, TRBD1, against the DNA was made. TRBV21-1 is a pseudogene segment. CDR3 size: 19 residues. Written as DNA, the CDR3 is TGTGCCAGCAGCAATAAGAGGGGCCGGGACAGGGAGGACTACAATGAGCAGTTCTTC. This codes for CASSNKRGRDREDYNEQFF.

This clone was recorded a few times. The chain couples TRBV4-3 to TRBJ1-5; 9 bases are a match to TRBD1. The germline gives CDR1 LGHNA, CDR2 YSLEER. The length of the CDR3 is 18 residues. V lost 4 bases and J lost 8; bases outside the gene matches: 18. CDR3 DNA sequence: TGCGCCAGCAGCCCCGTGTTTGGGACGGGACAGGGTGGGAAGCCCCAGCATTTT. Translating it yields CASSPVFGTGQGGKPQHF.

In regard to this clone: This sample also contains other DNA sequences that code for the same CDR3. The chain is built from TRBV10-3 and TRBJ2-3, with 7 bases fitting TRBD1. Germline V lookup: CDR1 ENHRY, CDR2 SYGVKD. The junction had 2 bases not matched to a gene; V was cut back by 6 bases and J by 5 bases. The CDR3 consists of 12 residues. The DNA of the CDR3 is TGTGCCATCAGCGACAGGGAAGATACGCAGTATTTT. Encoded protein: CAISDREDTQYF.